Detailed here is one T cell receptor (beta chain). What it recognizes is unknown. This entry is derived from a study of post-analysis software for immune sequencing data. General study findings and limits: People with multiple sclerosis had a significantly lower normalized Chao1 diversity than controls did.

The TCR beta cDNA libraries carried unique molecular identifiers. MiXCR, applied by TCRdb to the PCR reads, yields one record per CDR3 protein. This table holds about 760,000 distinct CDR3 sequences, 25% to 30% found once. The origin of this receptor is a girl aged 5 to 17 with multiple sclerosis. Sequencing used blood.

The CDR3, as DNA: TGTGCCAGCAGTCCAACTAGCGGCTCTAGCACAGATACGCAGTATTTT. Translation: CASSPTSGSSTDTQYF. The chain uses TRBV12-3 or TRBV12-4 and TRBJ2-3, with TRBD2 matching 8 bases. Germline trimming cut 5 bases from V and 0 bases from J; bases unmatched to any gene: 7. This CDR3 comprises 16 residues.